This entry features one T cell receptor beta chain sequence. The CDR3 has 20 amino acids. V lost 5 bases and J lost 10; bases outside the gene matches: 24. Germline loops: CDR1 SGHTA, CDR2 FQGTGA. Sequencing was performed with immunoSEQ multiplex PCR; in TCRdb, only in-frame clones are kept and a portion is missing. The sample includes some 160,000 clones, 85% to 90% seen only once; the top ten take 3% to 3.5%. This sample was taken from a study of blood T cell repertoires in COVID-19. Overall study: The samples span acute and convalescent COVID-19 from the United States, Italy and Spain. In each case, the material was cDNA or gDNA derived from T cells, B-cell-depleted T cells, or PBMCs.

Sequenced sample: peripheral blood. The sequence was obtained from a woman aged 55-75 years with active COVID-19. This chain joins TRBV7-3 and TRBJ2-1; 12 bases fit TRBD2. The CDR3 sequence is CASSLRRGSLLAGGPREQFF. Here the CDR3 DNA reads TGTGCCAGCAGCCTCCGGAGGGGGAGCTTACTAGCGGGAGGACCGCGGGAGCAGTTCTTC.